The rows below give T cell receptor beta chains drawn from one sample of a study of T cells in Graves' hyperthyroidism and ophthalmopathy. TCRdb independently ran MiXCR on the multiplex PCR reads; one entry per CDR3 protein. The sample consists of more than 300,000 distinct CDR3 sequences, approximately 15% of them appearing once. Sample: blood. The receptors shown here come from a woman aged 25-40 years with Graves' ophthalmopathy. The CDR3 runs from the conserved cysteine through the conserved F or W. Each record gives: V gene, clone size, D gene, J gene, CDR3 DNA, CDR3 protein. A D gene is named only where the DNA matches it firmly. Clone size is shown for a subset of rows, as once, few, many or a class of expanded clone.

v_call: TRBV30; clone_size: many; d_call: -; j_call: TRBJ1-1; cdr3_nt: TGTGCCTGGAGTGTGAAGGGATTCGGTGAAGCTTTCTTT; cdr3_aa: CAWSVKGFGEAFF
v_call: TRBV6-1; clone_size: -; d_call: TRBD1; j_call: TRBJ2-2; cdr3_nt: TGTGCCAGCAGTGGACTTGGGACAGTCGAGAACACCGGGGAGCTGTTTTTT; cdr3_aa: CASSGLGTVENTGELFF
v_call: TRBV19; clone_size: few; d_call: TRBD1; j_call: TRBJ2-7; cdr3_nt: TGTGCCAGTGGGAAACAGGGGGGAGCCTACGAGCAGTACTTC; cdr3_aa: CASGKQGGAYEQYF
v_call: TRBV19; clone_size: few; d_call: TRBD1; j_call: TRBJ1-5; cdr3_nt: TGTGCCAGTAGTATATCGACAGGGACAGGGATAGAGCCCCAGCATTTT; cdr3_aa: CASSISTGTGIEPQHF
v_call: TRBV20-1; clone_size: many; d_call: -; j_call: TRBJ1-5; cdr3_nt: TGCAGTGCTAGGGGACAAGCCATAATAAGCAATCAGCCCCAGCATTTT; cdr3_aa: CSARGQAIISNQPQHF
v_call: TRBV5-1; clone_size: many; d_call: -; j_call: TRBJ1-4; cdr3_nt: TGCGCCAGCAGCCTGACAGCAACTAATGAAAAACTGTTTTTT; cdr3_aa: CASSLTATNEKLFF
v_call: TRBV30; clone_size: -; d_call: -; j_call: TRBJ1-6; cdr3_nt: TGTGCCTGGACAGTTCCTAATTCACCCCCCCACTTT; cdr3_aa: CAWTVPNSPPHF
v_call: TRBV11-2; clone_size: many; d_call: -; j_call: TRBJ2-3; cdr3_nt: TGTGCCAGCAGGTCCTCGGGGGGCCCAGGGGATACGCAGTATTTT; cdr3_aa: CASRSSGGPGDTQYF
v_call: TRBV29-1; clone_size: -; d_call: TRBD1; j_call: TRBJ2-1; cdr3_nt: TGCAGCGTAGAGGGACAGGGTACCTTGAATGAGCAGTTCTTC; cdr3_aa: CSVEGQGTLNEQFF
v_call: TRBV6-1; clone_size: few; d_call: TRBD2; j_call: TRBJ2-5; cdr3_nt: TGTGCCAGCAGGGGACTAGCGGGAATACAAGAGACCCAGTACTTC; cdr3_aa: CASRGLAGIQETQYF
v_call: TRBV6-1; clone_size: many; d_call: TRBD1; j_call: TRBJ1-2; cdr3_nt: TGTGCCAGCACCGACAGGGGCGGCGGGGTCGGCTACACCTTC; cdr3_aa: CASTDRGGGVGYTF
v_call: TRBV12-3/TRBV12-4; clone_size: many; d_call: -; j_call: TRBJ2-1; cdr3_nt: TGTGCCAGCAGTTTTTTCCCTTCCTACAATGAGCAGTTCTTC; cdr3_aa: CASSFFPSYNEQFF
v_call: TRBV7-3; clone_size: many; d_call: -; j_call: TRBJ2-3; cdr3_nt: TGTGCCAGCAGCCGTCTTGGGACACTTAGCACAGATACGCAGTATTTT; cdr3_aa: CASSRLGTLSTDTQYF
v_call: TRBV4-1; clone_size: -; d_call: -; j_call: TRBJ2-7; cdr3_nt: TGCGCCAGCAGCCAGGTCGGCCTGGGAAACTACGAGCAGTACTTC; cdr3_aa: CASSQVGLGNYEQYF
v_call: TRBV5-1; clone_size: -; d_call: -; j_call: TRBJ1-3; cdr3_nt: TGCGCCAGCAGCTTGGAGTCTCTTAGCGGAAACACCATATATTTT; cdr3_aa: CASSLESLSGNTIYF
v_call: TRBV11-2; clone_size: -; d_call: -; j_call: TRBJ2-3; cdr3_nt: TGTGCCAGCAGCTTCCGACAGGGAGGATCAACTAGCACAGATACGCAGTATTTT; cdr3_aa: CASSFRQGGSTSTDTQYF
v_call: TRBV10-3; clone_size: -; d_call: -; j_call: TRBJ1-1; cdr3_nt: TGTGCCATCAGTGAACCGGGGGGAGGCACTGAAGCTTTCTTT; cdr3_aa: CAISEPGGGTEAFF
v_call: TRBV9; clone_size: many; d_call: TRBD1; j_call: TRBJ2-7; cdr3_nt: TGTGCCAGCAGCGCTGACAGGGGCCACGAGCAGTACTTC; cdr3_aa: CASSADRGHEQYF
v_call: TRBV28; clone_size: few; d_call: -; j_call: TRBJ2-7; cdr3_nt: TGTGCCAGCAGAAACCTCGAAACGAGCGGGTCTCCACTCTACGAGCAGTACTTC; cdr3_aa: CASRNLETSGSPLYEQYF
v_call: TRBV20-1; clone_size: many; d_call: TRBD1; j_call: TRBJ1-1; cdr3_nt: TGCAGTGCTAAACTTCCAGGGGGCGGGAACACTGAAGCTTTCTTT; cdr3_aa: CSAKLPGGGNTEAFF
v_call: TRBV18; clone_size: many; d_call: -; j_call: TRBJ2-5; cdr3_nt: TGTGCCAGCTCACCGCAACAGCAAGAGACCCAGTACTTC; cdr3_aa: CASSPQQQETQYF
v_call: TRBV4-1; clone_size: -; d_call: -; j_call: TRBJ1-1; cdr3_nt: TGCGCCAGCAGCCGGACCGGGAGGGGGACTGAAGCTTTCTTT; cdr3_aa: CASSRTGRGTEAFF